This record concerns one T cell receptor (beta chain) sequence. The CDR3 has 13 residues. The source of the sample is a study of cytomegalovirus exposure and HLA in healthy donors. Assay used: immunoSEQ multiplex PCR; TCRdb lists only in-frame clones, some missing. The repertoire includes over 110,000 clones, roughly 81% of them detected once, and approximately 1.4% sits in the top ten. This TCR was recovered from a woman aged 25 to 39 in good health and CMV-seronegative. The J gene is TRBJ1-5, the V gene TRBV21-1. TRBV21-1 constitutes a pseudogene. Sequencing input: PBMCs. Here the CDR3 DNA reads TGTGCCTCGGGGGACGGTCCGAATCAGCCCCAGCATTTT. Amino acid sequence: CASGDGPNQPQHF.